The clone carrying this TCR beta chain was seen a handful of times. No antigen is known for it. This CDR3 is 13 amino acids long. Germline V gene lookup returns CDR1 MGHDK and CDR2 SYGVNS. V gave up 8 bases and J gave up 4 bases; unmatched junction bases: 5. In TCRdb, the 5' RACE reads were re-called with MiXCR into one record per CDR3 protein. The data contain around 160,000 distinct CDR3 sequences, 11% of them singletons. This entry is derived from a study of T-cell memory formation after mild COVID-19. The overall study: Most TCR clusters belonged to a single donor. Findings and caveats of the study: Contracting clones, day 15 to 85, had balanced CD4/CD8, and later expanders favored CD4+. Confirmation of SARS-CoV-2 specificity was lacking for second-wave clones peaking day 37. Cross-reactive memory seemingly joined, as some responding clones were found in pre-infection memory.

This TCR derives from a young man who had mild COVID-19 (a few samples of this study predate the infection). Cell type and time point are not known. The sequenced sample was PBMCs or a T cell subset sorted from them (not recorded which). The rearrangement joins TRBV25-1 to TRBJ1-1; 9 nucleotides match TRBD1. The CDR3 spells CASLGTGSTEAFF. The CDR3, as DNA: TGTGCCAGCCTCGGGACAGGGAGCACTGAAGCTTTCTTT.